This TCR beta chain was captured by sequencing in a study of T cell responses to AZD1222 COVID-19 vaccine. Overall study results and limits: Repertoires were collected only later (after the peak T cell response had occurred). Mostly white British, mostly female donors; authors suggested clonal diversity may be underestimated.

Some clones are missing from TCRdb's copy, which holds only in-frame ones; the method was immunoSEQ multiplex PCR. The table lists approximately 110,000 clones, around 94% of them singletons. To note about this clone: No antigen is known for it.

V lost 5 bases, J lost 3 bases, and 7 bases lay in between. There are 13 residues in the CDR3. CDR1 and CDR2 (germline): PRHDT, FYEKMQ (reference sequence). The V call is TRBV13, the J call TRBJ2-2, with a weak D call TRBD1 (6 bases). This sample comprised peripheral blood, obtained on day 0 of AZD1222 vaccination. This receptor was taken from an adult in good health. Here the CDR3 reads CASSGQYTGELFF. Written as DNA, the CDR3 is TGTGCCAGCAGCGGACAGTACACCGGGGAGCTGTTTTTT.